This TCR beta chain was sequenced for a study of early T cells in non-severe SARS-CoV-2 infection. Overall study: Sequencing of bulk RNA from unsorted whole blood was done, without chain pairing. Findings and limits, study-wide: Anti-spike CD8 specificities were favored by VDJdb matching, whose results missed private and CD4 specificities.

Between the trimmed V and J ends, which lost 8 bases and 4 bases, there was a span of 14 bases. The germline V gene encodes CDR1 SGHAT and CDR2 FQNNGV. The CDR3 length is 13 residues. A few counts support this clonotype. The antigen is undetermined. Attachment of unique molecular identifiers was made to individual cDNA molecules. In TCRdb, the 5' RACE reads were re-called with MiXCR into one record per CDR3 protein. Of about 100,000 distinct CDR3 sequences listed, 9.5% to 13% were seen once; the top ten hold less than 3.5%. This receptor was identified in an adult who was a healthcare worker with PCR-confirmed SARS-CoV-2 infection or an uninfected control (not recorded which). The V and J genes are TRBV11-2 and TRBJ2-5; TRBD1 is a possible D gene (5 bases). Specimen: whole blood. The CDR3 nucleotides are TGTGCCAGCTCTACAGGAAGGCGAGAGACCCAGTACTTC. Its translation is CASSTGRRETQYF. Variable domain in full (rest from reference TRBV11-2 and TRBJ2-5): EAGVAQSPRYKIIEKRQSVAFWCNPISGHATLYWYQQILGQGPKLLIQFQNNGVVDDSQLPKDRFSAERLKGVDSTLKIQPAKLEDSAVYLCASSTGRRETQYFGPGTRLLVL.